This T cell receptor beta chain comes out of a study of T cells in women clearing cervical HPV infection. Across the whole study: Case blood drawn at lesion detection; control blood after infection cleared. Findings and caveats of the study: CIN3+ cases had significantly higher TCR richness than controls; evenness did not differ.

Sequencing used immunoSEQ multiplex PCR; TCRdb keeps in-frame clones, though not all of them. With 40,000 to 55,000 clones in the sample, the ten largest clones hold 1.2%. The CDR3 has 18 residues. Unmatched junction bases numbered 10, after V lost 1 base and J lost 0 bases. CDR1 is SGHRS, CDR2 YFSETQ, per germline. As regards this clone: Its antigen is unknown. With the read ending 3 residues before the CDR3 end, the germline J gene is used to fill in that end.

HPV was found by MY09/MY11 PCR and dot-blot genotyping. Sequencing input: blood buffy coat. The sequence was obtained from a woman between 18 and 69 years old with a cervical HPV16 infection that either progressed to CIN3+ or cleared (not recorded which). The chain carries TRBV5-1 and TRBJ2-7; 10 nucleotides align to TRBD2. The sequenced part of the CDR3 DNA is TGCGCCAGCAGCTTGTCTTCGTCGACTAGCGGGTCCTCCTACGAG. It is translated as CASSLSSSTSGSSYE. The complete CDR3 sequence is CASSLSSSTSGSSYEQYF.